The 3 T cell receptor beta chains reported below all come from one sample, sequenced in a study of CD8 T cells in ankylosing spondylitis. TCRdb analysed the 5' RACE reads with MiXCR anew, one entry per CDR3 protein. Of 230,000 or so distinct CDR3 sequences listed, over 15% are singletons. The sample was blood, either unsorted or a sorted T cell fraction (not recorded which). The receptors were sampled from a male donor with ankylosing spondylitis or in good health (not recorded which).

With regard to this clonotype: With a much larger clone just one base away, this may be a read error. CDR3 sequence reads: CAGSFVAGTYYGYTF. The CDR3 DNA reads TGCGCCGGCAGCTTCGTCGCAGGGACTTACTATGGCTACACCTTC. The V gene is TRBV5-1, the J gene TRBJ1-2; perhaps TRBD1 as D (5 bases). Germline CDR1 reads SGHRS; CDR2 reads YFSETQ. There are 15 residues in the CDR3.

Many counts were recorded for this clonotype. The genes are TRBV27 and TRBJ2-7; 14 nucleotides match TRBD2. From germline, CDR1 is MNHEY and CDR2 SMNVEV (reference sequence). The length of the CDR3 is 15 residues. J gave up 7 bases and V 3 bases, and 5 bases lay outside the gene matches. CDR3 in amino acids: CASSLGTSGRGEQYF. The CDR3 coding sequence is TGTGCCAGCAGTTTGGGGACTAGCGGGAGAGGGGAGCAGTACTTC.

The sample holds many counts of this clonotype. The chain links TRBV24-1 to TRBJ2-2, with 7 nucleotides matching TRBD2. CDR1 and CDR2 (germline): KGHDR, SFDVKD. The CDR3 extends over 15 amino acids. Trimming removed 0 bases from V and 5 bases from J; junction bases left unmatched: 2. CDR3: CATSDLTGGTGELFF. CDR3 coding DNA: TGTGCCACCAGTGATTTGACGGGAGGTACCGGGGAGCTGTTTTTT.